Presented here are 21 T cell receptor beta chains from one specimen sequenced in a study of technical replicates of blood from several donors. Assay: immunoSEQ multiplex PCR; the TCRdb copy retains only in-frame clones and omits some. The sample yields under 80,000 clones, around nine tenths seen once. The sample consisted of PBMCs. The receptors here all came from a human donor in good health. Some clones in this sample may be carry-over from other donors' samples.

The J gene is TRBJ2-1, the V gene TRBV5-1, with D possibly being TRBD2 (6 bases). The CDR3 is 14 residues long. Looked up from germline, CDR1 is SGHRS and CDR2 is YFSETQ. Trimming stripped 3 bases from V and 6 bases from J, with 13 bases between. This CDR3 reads CASSSGTPLNEQFF. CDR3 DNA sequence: TGCGCCAGCAGCTCGGGGACTCCCCTCAATGAGCAGTTCTTC. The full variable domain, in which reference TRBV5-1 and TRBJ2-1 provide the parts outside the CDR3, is KAGVTQTPRYLIKTRGQQVTLSCSPISGHRSVSWYQQTPGQGLQFLFEYFSETQRNKGNFPGRFSGRQFSNSRSEMNVSTLELGDSALYLCASSSGTPLNEQFFGPGTRLTVL.

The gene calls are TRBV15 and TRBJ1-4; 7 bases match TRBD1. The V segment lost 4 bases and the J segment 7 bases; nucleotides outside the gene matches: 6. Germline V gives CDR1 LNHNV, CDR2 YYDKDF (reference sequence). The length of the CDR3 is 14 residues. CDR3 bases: TGTGCCACCAGCAAACCGGGACAGATTGAAAAACTGTTTTTT. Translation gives CATSKPGQIEKLFF.

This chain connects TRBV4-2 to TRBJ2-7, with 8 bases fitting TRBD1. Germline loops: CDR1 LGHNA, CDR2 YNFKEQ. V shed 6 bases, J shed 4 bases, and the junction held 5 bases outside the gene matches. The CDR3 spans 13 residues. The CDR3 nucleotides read TGTGCCAGCAGGCCCGGGACAGGTTACGAGCAGTACTTC. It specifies CASRPGTGYEQYF.

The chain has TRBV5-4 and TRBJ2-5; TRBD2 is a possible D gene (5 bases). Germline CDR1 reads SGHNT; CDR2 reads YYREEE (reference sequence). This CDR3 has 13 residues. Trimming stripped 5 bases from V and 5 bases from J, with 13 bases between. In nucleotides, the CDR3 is TGTGCCAGCAGGTGGGAAACGGGGGAGACCCAGTACTTC. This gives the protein CASRWETGETQYF. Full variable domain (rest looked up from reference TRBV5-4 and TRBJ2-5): ETGVTQSPTHLIKTRGQQVTLRCSSQSGHNTVSWYQQALGQGPQFIFQYYREEENGRGNFPPRFSGLQFPNYSSELNVNALELDDSALYLCASRWETGETQYFGPGTRLLVL.

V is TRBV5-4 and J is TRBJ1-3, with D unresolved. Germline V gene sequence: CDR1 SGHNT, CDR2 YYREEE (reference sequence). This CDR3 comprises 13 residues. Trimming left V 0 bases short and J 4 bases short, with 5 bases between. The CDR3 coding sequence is TGTGCCAGCAGCTTGGCCGGGGGAAACACCATATATTTT. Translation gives CASSLAGGNTIYF.

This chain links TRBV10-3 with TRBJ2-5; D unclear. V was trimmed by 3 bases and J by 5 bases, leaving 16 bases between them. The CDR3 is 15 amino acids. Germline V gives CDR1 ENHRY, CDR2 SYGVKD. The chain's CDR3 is CAISERNYPVETQYF. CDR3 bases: TGTGCCATCAGTGAAAGAAACTATCCTGTCGAGACCCAGTACTTC.

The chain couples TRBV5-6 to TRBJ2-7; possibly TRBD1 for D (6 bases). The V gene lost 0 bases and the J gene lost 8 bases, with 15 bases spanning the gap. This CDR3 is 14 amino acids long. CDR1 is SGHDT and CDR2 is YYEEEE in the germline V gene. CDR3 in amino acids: CASSLGIGQFKQYF. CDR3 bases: TGTGCCAGCAGCTTGGGGATTGGACAGTTCAAGCAGTACTTC. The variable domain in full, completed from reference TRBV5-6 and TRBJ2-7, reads DAGVTQSPTHLIKTRGQQVTLRCSPKSGHDTVSWYQQALGQGPQFIFQYYEEEERQRGNFPDRFSGHQFPNYSSELNVNALLLGDSALYLCASSLGIGQFKQYFGPGTRLTVT.

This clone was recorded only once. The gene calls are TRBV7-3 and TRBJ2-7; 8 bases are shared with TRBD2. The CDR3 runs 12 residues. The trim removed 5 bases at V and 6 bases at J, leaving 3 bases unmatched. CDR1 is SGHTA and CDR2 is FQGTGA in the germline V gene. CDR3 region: CASSRAGGEQYF. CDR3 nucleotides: TGTGCCAGCAGCCGTGCGGGGGGCGAGCAGTACTTC.

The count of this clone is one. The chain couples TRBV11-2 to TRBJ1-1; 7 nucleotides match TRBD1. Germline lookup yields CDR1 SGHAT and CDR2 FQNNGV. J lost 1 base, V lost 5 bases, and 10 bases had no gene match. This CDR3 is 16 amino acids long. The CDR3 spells CASSHRQGMGNTEAFF. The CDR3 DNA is TGTGCCAGCAGCCATAGACAGGGAATGGGGAACACTGAAGCTTTCTTT.

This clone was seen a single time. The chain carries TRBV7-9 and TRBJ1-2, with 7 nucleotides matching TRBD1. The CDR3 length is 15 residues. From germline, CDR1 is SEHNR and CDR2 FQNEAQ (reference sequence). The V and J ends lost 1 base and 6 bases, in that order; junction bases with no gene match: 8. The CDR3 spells CASSLEVGGGHGYTF. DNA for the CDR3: TGTGCCAGCAGCTTAGAAGTCGGAGGGGGCCATGGCTACACCTTC.

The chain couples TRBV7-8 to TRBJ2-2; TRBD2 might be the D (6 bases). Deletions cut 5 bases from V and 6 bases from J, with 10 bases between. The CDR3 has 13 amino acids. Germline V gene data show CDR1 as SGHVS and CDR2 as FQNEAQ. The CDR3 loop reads CASSRGMSGELFF. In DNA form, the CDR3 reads TGTGCCAGCAGCCGCGGGATGTCCGGGGAGCTGTTTTTT.

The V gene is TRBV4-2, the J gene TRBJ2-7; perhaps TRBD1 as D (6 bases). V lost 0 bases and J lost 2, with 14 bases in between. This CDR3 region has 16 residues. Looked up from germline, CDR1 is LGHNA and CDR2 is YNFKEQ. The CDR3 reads CASSQDLAQGTYEQYF. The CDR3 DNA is TGTGCCAGCAGCCAAGATCTAGCACAGGGAACCTACGAGCAGTACTTC.

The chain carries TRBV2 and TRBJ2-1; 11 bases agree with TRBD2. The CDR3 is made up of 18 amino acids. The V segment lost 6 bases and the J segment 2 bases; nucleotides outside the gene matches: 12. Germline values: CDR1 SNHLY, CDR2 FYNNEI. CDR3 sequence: CASRRDLAGGRTYNEQFF. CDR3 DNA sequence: TGTGCCAGCAGGAGGGATCTAGCGGGAGGCAGAACCTACAATGAGCAGTTCTTC.

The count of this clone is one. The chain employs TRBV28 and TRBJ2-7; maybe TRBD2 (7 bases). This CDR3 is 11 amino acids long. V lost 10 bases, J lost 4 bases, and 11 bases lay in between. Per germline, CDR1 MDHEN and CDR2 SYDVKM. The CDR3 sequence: CAKGGGYEQYF. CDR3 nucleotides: TGTGCCAAGGGAGGGGGGTACGAGCAGTACTTC.

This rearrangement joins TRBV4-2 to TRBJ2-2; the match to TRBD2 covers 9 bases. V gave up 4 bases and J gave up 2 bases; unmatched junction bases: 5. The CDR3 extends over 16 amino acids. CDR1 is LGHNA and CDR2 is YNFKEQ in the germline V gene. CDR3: CASSLQRGENTGELFF. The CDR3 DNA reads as TGTGCCAGCAGCCTTCAGCGGGGGGAAAACACCGGGGAGCTGTTTTTT.

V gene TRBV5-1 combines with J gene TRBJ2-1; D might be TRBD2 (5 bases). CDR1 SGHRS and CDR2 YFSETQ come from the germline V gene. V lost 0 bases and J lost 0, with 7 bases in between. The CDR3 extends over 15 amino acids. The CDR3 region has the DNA TGCGCCAGCAGCTTGGAAGGGAGCTCCTACAATGAGCAGTTCTTC. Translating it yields CASSLEGSSYNEQFF.

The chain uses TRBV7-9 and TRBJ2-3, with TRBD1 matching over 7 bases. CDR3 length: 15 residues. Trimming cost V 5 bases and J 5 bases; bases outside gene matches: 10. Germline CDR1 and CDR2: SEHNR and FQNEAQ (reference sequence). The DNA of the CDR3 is TGTGCCAGCAGCGGGGACAGTCGAGCAGGAGATACGCAGTATTTT. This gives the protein CASSGDSRAGDTQYF. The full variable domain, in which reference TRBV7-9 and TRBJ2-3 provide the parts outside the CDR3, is DTGVSQNPRHKITKRGQNVTFRCDPISEHNRLYWYRQTLGQGPEFLTYFQNEAQLEKSRLLSDRFSAERPKGSFSTLEIQRTEQGDSAMYLCASSGDSRAGDTQYFGPGTRLTVL.

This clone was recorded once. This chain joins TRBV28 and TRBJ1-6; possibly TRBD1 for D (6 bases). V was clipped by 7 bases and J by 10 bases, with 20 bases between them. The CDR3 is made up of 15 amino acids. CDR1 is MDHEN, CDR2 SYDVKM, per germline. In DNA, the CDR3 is TGTGCCAGCACCGCCACCACAGCAGGGGCCTCACCCCTCCACTTT. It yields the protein CASTATTAGASPLHF.

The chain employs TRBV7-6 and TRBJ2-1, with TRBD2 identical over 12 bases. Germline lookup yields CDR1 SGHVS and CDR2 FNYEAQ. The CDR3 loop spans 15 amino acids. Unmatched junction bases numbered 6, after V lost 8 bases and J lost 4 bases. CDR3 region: CASSGGLAGYNEQFF. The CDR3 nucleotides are TGTGCCAGCTCGGGAGGACTAGCGGGATACAATGAGCAGTTCTTC. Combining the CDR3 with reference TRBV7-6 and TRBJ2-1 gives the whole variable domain GAGVSQSPRYKVTKRGQDVALRCDPISGHVSLYWYRQALGQGPEFLTYFNYEAQQDKSGLPNDRFSAERPEGSISTLTIQRTEQRDSAMYRCASSGGLAGYNEQFFGPGTRLTVL.

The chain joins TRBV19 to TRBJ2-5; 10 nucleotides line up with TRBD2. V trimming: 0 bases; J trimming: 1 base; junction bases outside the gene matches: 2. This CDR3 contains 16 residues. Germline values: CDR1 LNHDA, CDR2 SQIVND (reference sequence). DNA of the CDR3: TGTGCCAGTAGTATAGAAGCTAGCGGGGGCCAAGAGACCCAGTACTTC. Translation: CASSIEASGGQETQYF.

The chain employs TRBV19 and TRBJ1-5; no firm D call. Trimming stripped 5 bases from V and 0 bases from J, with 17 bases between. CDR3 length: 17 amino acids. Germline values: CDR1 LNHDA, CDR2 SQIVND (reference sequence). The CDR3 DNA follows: TGTGCCAGTAGTGGAACATGGGCACCTAATAGCAATCAGCCCCAGCATTTT. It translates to CASSGTWAPNSNQPQHF.